The present TCR beta chain was sequenced within a study of cytomegalovirus exposure and HLA in healthy donors. Study context: The same platform as the roughly 700 first-cohort repertoires was used for the 120 validation repertoires, a later analysis reported.

Measured with immunoSEQ multiplex PCR; TCRdb has only the in-frame clones, and not every one. The data show roughly 49,000 clones, 94% seen once. Findings and caveats of the study: The listing of 150 or so TCR beta chains classed them as cytomegalovirus-associated.

Comments on this clone: The antigen remains unidentified.

The CDR3 has 14 residues. Germline loops: CDR1 MDHEN, CDR2 SYDVKM. V was cut by 5 bases and J by 2 bases, with 12 bases left in between. This clonotype was obtained from a woman aged 18-35 years in good health and CMV-seropositive. The rearrangement joins TRBV28 to TRBJ1-2; D call uncertain. What was sequenced was PBMCs. CDR3 protein: CASSGIGRNYGYTF. CDR3 nucleotides: TGTGCCAGCAGTGGCATAGGGAGGAACTATGGCTACACCTTC.